What follows describes a single TCR beta chain. Antigen specificity is unknown. The CDR3 has 13 residues. V gave up 5 bases and J gave up 5 bases, with 10 bases separating them. CDR1 is SGHNT and CDR2 is YENEEA in the germline V gene. Terminally differentiated effector memory CD45RA+ cells were left out of the naive CD8 fraction, which was CD45RO-negative and positively selected for CCR7. The data are from a study of shared clonotypes between healthy human individuals. Study-level results: Of the naive CD4 clonotypes, around 4.7% were shared across a handful of donors. Blood was the sole source, and tissue repertoires probably differ.

Several immunoSEQ plates held equal portions of the genomic DNA taken from each subset. Clones were sequenced by immunoSEQ multiplex PCR, and TCRdb holds only the in-frame ones, with some missing. Among roughly 890,000 clones listed, more than 85% were seen once. This chain connects TRBV11-3 to TRBJ2-4; a weak D match, TRBD1 (6 bases). Source material: naive CD8+ T cells sorted from blood. The receptor was derived from a man aged 25-40 years in good health. CDR3 sequence (DNA): TGTGCCAGCAGCAGCCGACAGGAAAACATTCAGTACTTC. Its protein is CASSSRQENIQYF.